This T cell receptor (beta chain) came from a study of blood T cell repertoires in COVID-19. Looking at the study overall: The United States, Italy and Spain supplied acute and convalescent COVID-19 samples. In each case, the material was cDNA or gDNA derived from T cells, B-cell-depleted T cells, or PBMCs.

V lost 1 base and J 4 bases, leaving 10 bases between the germline ends. The CDR3 has 14 residues. Germline values: CDR1 PRHDT, CDR2 FYEKMQ (reference sequence). Assay used: immunoSEQ multiplex PCR; TCRdb lists only in-frame clones, some missing. Of roughly 300,000 clones detected, approximately 85% appear once; the ten largest clones hold 7.2%. The sample was peripheral blood. The sequence was obtained from a human donor in a cohort sampled during active COVID-19. The chain couples TRBV13 to TRBJ1-2, with D unclear. The CDR3 spells CASSLDYPSYGYTF. CDR3 nucleotides: TGTGCCAGCAGCTTAGATTACCCGAGCTATGGCTACACCTTC.